The clone carrying this T cell receptor beta chain turned up a few times. Its target is unknown. The data derive from a study of chemoradiotherapy in HPV16-positive cancers. Study-wide points: Only a couple of HPV16-positive patients supplied the functional HPV-specificity definition.

Repertoires were generated with immunoSEQ multiplex PCR, while TCRdb's copy carries only in-frame clones and drops some. The table includes roughly 8,300 clones, approximately 81% detected once. There are 11 residues in the CDR3. Trimming stripped 4 bases from V and 13 bases from J, with 13 bases between. Germline V gene data show CDR1 as SEHNR and CDR2 as FQNEAQ (reference sequence). This TCR was sampled from a human donor with HPV-associated anogenital cancer. V is TRBV7-9 and J is TRBJ1-2, with a tentative D call TRBD1 (5 bases). The specimen comprised tumor tissue, sampled from a patient who underwent chemoradiotherapy. The CDR3 DNA reads TGTGCCAGCAGCTACGGGGCCAGCTCCACCTTC. It encodes CASSYGASSTF.